This T cell receptor (beta chain) was found in a study of cytomegalovirus exposure and HLA in healthy donors. Of note for this clone: Its target is unknown.

Repertoires were generated with immunoSEQ multiplex PCR, while TCRdb's copy carries only in-frame clones and drops some. The sample lists 90,000 to 110,000 clones, roughly 90% seen once, with approximately 2% in the top ten. Overall study results and limits: First-cohort TCR clusters tended to co-occur in the roughly 130 validation repertoires, a later analysis found.

The ends lost 2 bases at V and 1 base at J; junction bases unmatched: 6. The length of the CDR3 is 17 residues. Germline V lookup: CDR1 MDHEN, CDR2 SYDVKM. Separation from the approximately 670-subject first cohort characterized the approximately 130-subject validation cohort, to which the donors belonged. The J gene is TRBJ2-7, the V gene TRBV28, with TRBD2 identical over 12 bases. This TCR was sampled from a young woman in good health and CMV-seronegative. Sequenced input: PBMCs. CDR3 in amino acids: CASSLRRGLAGSYEQYF. CDR3 coding DNA: TGTGCCAGCAGTTTACGACGTGGACTAGCGGGGTCCTACGAGCAGTACTTC. Variable domain in full (rest from reference TRBV28 and TRBJ2-7): DVKVTQSSRYLVKRTGEKVFLECVQDMDHENMFWYRQDPGLGLRLIYFSYDVKMKEKGDIPEGYSVSREKKERFSLILESASTNQTSMYLCASSLRRGLAGSYEQYFGPGTRLTVT.